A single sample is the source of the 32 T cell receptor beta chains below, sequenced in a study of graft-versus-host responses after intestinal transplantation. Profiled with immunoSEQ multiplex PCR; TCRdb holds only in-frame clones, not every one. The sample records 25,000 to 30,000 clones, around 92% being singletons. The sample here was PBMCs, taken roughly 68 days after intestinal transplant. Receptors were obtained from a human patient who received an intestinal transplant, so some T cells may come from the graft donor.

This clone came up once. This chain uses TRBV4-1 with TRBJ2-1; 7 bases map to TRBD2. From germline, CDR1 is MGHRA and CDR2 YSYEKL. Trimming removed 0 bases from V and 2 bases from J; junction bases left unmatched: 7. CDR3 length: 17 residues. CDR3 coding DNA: TGCGCCAGCAGCCAAGAGAGCCGGGGGGAGCCCTACAATGAGCAGTTCTTC. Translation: CASSQESRGEPYNEQFF.

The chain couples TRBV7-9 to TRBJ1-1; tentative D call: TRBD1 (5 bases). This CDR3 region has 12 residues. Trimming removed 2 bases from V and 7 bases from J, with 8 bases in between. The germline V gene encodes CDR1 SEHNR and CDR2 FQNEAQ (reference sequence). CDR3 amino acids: CASSLLTDEAFF. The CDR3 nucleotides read TGTGCCAGCAGCTTACTGACAGATGAAGCTTTCTTT.

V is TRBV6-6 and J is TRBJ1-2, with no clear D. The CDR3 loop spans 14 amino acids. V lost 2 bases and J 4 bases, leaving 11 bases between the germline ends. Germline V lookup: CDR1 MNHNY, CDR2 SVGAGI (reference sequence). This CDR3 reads CASSYGLAVYGYTF. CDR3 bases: TGTGCCAGCAGTTACGGTCTAGCCGTCTATGGCTACACCTTC.

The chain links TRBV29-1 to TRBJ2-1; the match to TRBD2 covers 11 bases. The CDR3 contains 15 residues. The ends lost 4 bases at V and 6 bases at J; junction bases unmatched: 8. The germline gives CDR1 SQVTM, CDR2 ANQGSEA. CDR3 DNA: TGCAGCGTTGGACTAGCGGGGCGCCGTTTCAATGAGCAGTTCTTC. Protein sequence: CSVGLAGRRFNEQFF.

CDR3 residues: CASSDPGDYTDTQYF. In DNA, the CDR3 is TGTGCCAGCAGTGACCCGGGAGACTACACAGATACGCAGTATTTT. The V and J genes are TRBV5-5 and TRBJ2-3; a possible D gene is TRBD2 (6 bases). V was clipped by 5 bases and J by 2 bases, with 15 bases between them. This CDR3 is 15 amino acids long. CDR1 SGHKS and CDR2 YYEKEE come from the germline V gene (reference sequence).

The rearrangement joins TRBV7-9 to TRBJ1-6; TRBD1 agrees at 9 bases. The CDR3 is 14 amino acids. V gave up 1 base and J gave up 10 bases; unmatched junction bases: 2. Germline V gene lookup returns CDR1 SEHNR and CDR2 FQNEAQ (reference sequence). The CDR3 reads CASSLDRGQSPLHF. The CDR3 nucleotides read TGTGCCAGCAGCTTAGACAGGGGGCAGTCACCCCTCCACTTT.

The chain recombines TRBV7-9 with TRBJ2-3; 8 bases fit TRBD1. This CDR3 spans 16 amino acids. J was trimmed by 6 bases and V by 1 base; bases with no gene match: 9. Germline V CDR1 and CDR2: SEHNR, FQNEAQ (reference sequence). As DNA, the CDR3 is TGTGCCAGCAGCTTAGTTCCAGGGGGCATGTTGGATACGCAGTATTTT. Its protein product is CASSLVPGGMLDTQYF. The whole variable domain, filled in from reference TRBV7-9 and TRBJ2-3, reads DTGVSQNPRHKITKRGQNVTFRCDPISEHNRLYWYRQTLGQGPEFLTYFQNEAQLEKSRLLSDRFSAERPKGSFSTLEIQRTEQGDSAMYLCASSLVPGGMLDTQYFGPGTRLTVL.

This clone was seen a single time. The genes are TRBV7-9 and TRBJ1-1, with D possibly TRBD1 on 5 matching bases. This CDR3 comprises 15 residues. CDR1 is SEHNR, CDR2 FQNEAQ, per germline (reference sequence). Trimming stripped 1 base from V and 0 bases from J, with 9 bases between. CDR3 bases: TGTGCCAGCAGCTTAGGACCGGGGGTGAACACTGAAGCTTTCTTT. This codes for CASSLGPGVNTEAFF.

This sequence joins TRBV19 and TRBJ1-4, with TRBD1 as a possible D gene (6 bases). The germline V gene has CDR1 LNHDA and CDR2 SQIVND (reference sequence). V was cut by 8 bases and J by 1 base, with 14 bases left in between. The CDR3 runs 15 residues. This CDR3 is CASGTGFRTNEKLFF. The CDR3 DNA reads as TGTGCCAGTGGCACAGGGTTCAGAACTAATGAAAAACTGTTTTTT.

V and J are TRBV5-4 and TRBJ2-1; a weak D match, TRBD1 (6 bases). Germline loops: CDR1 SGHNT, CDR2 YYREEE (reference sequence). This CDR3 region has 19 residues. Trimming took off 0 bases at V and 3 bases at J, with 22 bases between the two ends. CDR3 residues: CASSLGLDSWTQDYNEQFF. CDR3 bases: TGTGCCAGCAGCTTGGGTTTGGACAGTTGGACCCAAGACTACAATGAGCAGTTCTTC.

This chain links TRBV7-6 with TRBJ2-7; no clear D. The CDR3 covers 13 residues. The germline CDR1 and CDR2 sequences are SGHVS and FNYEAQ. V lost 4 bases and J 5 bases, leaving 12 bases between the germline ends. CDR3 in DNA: TGTGCCAGCAGCTCCTCCGTGGGGAACGAGCAGTACTTC. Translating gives CASSSSVGNEQYF.

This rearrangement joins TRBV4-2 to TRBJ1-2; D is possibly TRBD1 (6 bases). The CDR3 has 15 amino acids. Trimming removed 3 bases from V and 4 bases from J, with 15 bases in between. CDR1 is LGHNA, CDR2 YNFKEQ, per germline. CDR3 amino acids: CASSHHTRGFYGYTF. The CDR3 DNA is TGTGCCAGCAGCCACCACACCAGGGGATTCTATGGCTACACCTTC.

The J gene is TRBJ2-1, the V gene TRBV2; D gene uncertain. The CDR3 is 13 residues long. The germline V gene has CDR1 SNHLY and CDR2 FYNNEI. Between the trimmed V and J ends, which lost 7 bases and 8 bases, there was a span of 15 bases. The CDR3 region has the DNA TGTGCCAGCAAAAATATAACAAGGGATGAGCAGTTCTTC. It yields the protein CASKNITRDEQFF.

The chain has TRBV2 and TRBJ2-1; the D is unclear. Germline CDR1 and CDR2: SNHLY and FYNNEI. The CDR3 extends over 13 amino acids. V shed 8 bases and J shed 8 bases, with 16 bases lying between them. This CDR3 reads CASFWVGVHEQFF. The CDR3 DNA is TGTGCCAGCTTTTGGGTAGGAGTACATGAGCAGTTCTTC.

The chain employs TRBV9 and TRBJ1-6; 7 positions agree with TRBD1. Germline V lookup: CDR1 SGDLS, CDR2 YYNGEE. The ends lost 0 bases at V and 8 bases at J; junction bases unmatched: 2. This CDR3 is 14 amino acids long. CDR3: CASSVGQGDSPLHF. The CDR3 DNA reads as TGTGCCAGCAGCGTAGGCCAGGGGGATTCACCCCTCCACTTT.

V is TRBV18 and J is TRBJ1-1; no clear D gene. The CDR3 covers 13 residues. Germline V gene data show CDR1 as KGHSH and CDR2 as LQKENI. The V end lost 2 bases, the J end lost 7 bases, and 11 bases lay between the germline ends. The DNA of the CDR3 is TGTGCCAGCTCACCAGGGCAGACGAGTGAAGCTTTCTTT. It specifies CASSPGQTSEAFF.

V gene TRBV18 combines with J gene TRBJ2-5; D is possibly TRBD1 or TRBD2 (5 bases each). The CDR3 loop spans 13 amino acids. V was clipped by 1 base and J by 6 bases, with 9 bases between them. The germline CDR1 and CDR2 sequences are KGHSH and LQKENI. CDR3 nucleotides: TGTGCCAGCTCACCACGACAGCGGCAGACCCAGTACTTC. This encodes CASSPRQRQTQYF. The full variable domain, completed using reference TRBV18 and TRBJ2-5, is NAGVMQNPRHLVRRRGQEARLRCSPMKGHSHVYWYRQLPEEGLKFMVYLQKENIIDESGMPKERFSAEFPKEGPSILRIQQVVRGDSAAYFCASSPRQRQTQYFGPGTRLLVL.

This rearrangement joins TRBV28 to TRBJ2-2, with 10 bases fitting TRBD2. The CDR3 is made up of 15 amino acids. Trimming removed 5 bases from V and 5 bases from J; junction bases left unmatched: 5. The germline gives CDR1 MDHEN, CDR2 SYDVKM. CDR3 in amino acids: CASSPGLAETGELFF. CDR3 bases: TGTGCCAGCAGTCCCGGACTAGCGGAGACCGGGGAGCTGTTTTTT.

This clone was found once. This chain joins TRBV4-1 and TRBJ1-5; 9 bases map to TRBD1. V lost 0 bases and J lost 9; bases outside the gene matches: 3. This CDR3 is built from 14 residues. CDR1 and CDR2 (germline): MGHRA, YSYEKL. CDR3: CASSQDEGQGPQHF. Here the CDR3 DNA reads TGCGCCAGCAGCCAAGATGAGGGACAGGGGCCCCAGCATTTT.

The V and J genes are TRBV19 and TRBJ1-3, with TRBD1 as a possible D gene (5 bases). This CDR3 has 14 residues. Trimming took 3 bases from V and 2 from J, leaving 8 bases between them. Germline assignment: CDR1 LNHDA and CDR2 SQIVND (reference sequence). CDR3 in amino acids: CASSMGPAGNTIYF. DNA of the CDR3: TGTGCCAGTAGTATGGGGCCTGCTGGAAACACCATATATTTT.

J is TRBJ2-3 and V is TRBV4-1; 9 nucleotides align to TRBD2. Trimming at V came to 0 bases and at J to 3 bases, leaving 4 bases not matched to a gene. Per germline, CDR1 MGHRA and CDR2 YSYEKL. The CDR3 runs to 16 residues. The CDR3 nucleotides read TGCGCCAGCAGCCAAGATCAGCTAGCGGGGACAGATACGCAGTATTTT. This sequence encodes CASSQDQLAGTDTQYF.

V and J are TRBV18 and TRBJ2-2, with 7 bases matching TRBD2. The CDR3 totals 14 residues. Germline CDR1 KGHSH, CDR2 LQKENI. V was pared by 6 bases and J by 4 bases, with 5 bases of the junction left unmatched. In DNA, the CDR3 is TGTGCCAGCTCCGGGACTAAAATCACCGGGGAGCTGTTTTTT. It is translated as CASSGTKITGELFF.

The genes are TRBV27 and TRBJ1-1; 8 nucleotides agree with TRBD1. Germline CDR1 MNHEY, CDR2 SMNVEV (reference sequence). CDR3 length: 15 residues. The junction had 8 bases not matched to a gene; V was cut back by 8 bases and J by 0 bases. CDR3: CASWDRSYMNTEAFF. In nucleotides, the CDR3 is TGTGCCAGCTGGGACAGGTCCTACATGAACACTGAAGCTTTCTTT.

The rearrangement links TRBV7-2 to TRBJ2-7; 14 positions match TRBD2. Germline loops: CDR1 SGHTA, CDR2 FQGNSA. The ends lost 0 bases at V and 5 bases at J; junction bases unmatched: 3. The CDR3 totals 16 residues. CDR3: CASSLAGLAGVHEQYF. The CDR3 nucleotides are TGTGCCAGCAGCTTAGCGGGACTAGCGGGAGTCCACGAGCAGTACTTC.

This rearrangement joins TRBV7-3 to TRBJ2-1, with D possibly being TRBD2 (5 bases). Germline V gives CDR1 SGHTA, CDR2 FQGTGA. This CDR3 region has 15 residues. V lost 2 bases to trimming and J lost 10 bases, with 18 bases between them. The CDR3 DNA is TGTGCCAGCAGCTTAGGACCCGGGGTCCCTAACGAGCAGTTCTTC. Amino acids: CASSLGPGVPNEQFF.

CDR3 amino acids: CASSQGDRSSNQPQHF. The CDR3 DNA reads as TGCGCCAGCAGCCAAGGGGACAGAAGCAGCAATCAGCCCCAGCATTTT. The genes are TRBV4-1 and TRBJ1-5, with 7 bases fitting TRBD1. V trimming: 1 base; J trimming: 1 base; junction bases outside the gene matches: 4. There are 16 residues in the CDR3. The germline V gene has CDR1 MGHRA and CDR2 YSYEKL.

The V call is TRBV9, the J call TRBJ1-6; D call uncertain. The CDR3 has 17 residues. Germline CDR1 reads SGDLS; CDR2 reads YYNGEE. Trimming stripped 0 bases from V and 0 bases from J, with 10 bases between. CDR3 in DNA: TGTGCCAGCAGCGTAGGGTCCAGGAGCTCCTATAATTCACCCCTCCACTTT. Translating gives CASSVGSRSSYNSPLHF.

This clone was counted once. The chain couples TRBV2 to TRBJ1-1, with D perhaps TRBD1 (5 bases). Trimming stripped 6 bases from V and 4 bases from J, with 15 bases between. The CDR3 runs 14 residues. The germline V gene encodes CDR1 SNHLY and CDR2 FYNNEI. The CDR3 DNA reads TGTGCCAGCAGAACGGAGGGGAGGTCCACTGAAGCTTTCTTT. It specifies CASRTEGRSTEAFF.

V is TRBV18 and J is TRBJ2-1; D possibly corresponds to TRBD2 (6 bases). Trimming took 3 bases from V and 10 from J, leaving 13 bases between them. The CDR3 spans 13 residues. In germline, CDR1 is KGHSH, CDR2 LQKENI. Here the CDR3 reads CASSPSGGREQFF. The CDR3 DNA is TGTGCCAGCTCACCTAGCGGAGGGAGGGAGCAGTTCTTC.

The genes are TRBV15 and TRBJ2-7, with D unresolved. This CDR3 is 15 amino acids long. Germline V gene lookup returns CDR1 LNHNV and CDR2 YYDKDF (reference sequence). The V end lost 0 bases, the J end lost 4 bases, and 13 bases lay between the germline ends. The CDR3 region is CATSREGSDLYEQYF. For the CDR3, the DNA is TGTGCCACCAGCAGAGAAGGCAGCGACCTATACGAGCAGTACTTC.

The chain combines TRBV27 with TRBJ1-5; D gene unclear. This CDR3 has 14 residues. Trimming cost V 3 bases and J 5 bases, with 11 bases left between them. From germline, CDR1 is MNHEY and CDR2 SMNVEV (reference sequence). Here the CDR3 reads CASSFTGSYQPQHF. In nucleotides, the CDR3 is TGTGCCAGCAGTTTTACTGGTTCCTATCAGCCCCAGCATTTT.

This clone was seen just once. CDR3 coding DNA: TGCGCCAGCAGCCAAGAATCCAATGAGCAGTTCTTC. It encodes CASSQESNEQFF. The J gene is TRBJ2-1, the V gene TRBV4-1; no reliable D call. V dropped 0 bases and J dropped 6 bases, with 3 bases sitting between them. Per germline, CDR1 MGHRA and CDR2 YSYEKL. CDR3 length: 12 amino acids.